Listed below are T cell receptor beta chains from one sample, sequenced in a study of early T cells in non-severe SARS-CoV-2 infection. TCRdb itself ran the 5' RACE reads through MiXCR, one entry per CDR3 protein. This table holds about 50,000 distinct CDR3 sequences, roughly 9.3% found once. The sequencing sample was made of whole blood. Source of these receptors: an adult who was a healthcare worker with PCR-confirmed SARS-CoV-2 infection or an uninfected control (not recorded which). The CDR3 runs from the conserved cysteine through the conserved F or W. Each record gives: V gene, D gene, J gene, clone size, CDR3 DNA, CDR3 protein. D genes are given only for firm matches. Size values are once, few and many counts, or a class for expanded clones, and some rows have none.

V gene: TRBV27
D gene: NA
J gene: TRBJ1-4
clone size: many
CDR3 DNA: TGTGCCAGCAGTCGGACTTACCGAACTAATGAAAAACTGTTTTTT
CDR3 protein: CASSRTYRTNEKLFF

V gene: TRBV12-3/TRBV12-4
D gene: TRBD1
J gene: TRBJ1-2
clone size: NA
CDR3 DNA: TGTGCCAGCAGTCCTACGGGATGGGACAGGGGGATTTCCTATGGCTACACCTTC
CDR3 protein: CASSPTGWDRGISYGYTF

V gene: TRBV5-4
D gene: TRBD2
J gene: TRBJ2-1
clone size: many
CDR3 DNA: TGTGCCAGCAGCTTGCCCCTAGCGGGAGCGGACAATGAGCAGTTCTTC
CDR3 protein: CASSLPLAGADNEQFF

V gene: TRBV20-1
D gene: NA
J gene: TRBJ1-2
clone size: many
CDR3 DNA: TGCAGTGCTCCACAGTATGGCTACACCTTC
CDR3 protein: CSAPQYGYTF

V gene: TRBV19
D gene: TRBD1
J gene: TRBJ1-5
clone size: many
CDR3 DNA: TGTGCCAGTCGAGACAGGGGATATGAGCCCCAGCATTTT
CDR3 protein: CASRDRGYEPQHF

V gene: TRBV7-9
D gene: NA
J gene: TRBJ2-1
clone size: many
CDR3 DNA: TGTGCCAGCAGCCAAAGGGAGACCGACAATGAGCAGTTCTTC
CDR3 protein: CASSQRETDNEQFF

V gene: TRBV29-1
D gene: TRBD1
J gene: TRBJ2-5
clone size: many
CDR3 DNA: TGCAGCGTGAGGCCGGACAGGGGGACGTACCAAGAGACCCAGTACTTC
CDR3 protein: CSVRPDRGTYQETQYF

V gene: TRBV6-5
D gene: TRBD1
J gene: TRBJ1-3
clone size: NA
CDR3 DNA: TGTGCCAGCAGTCCCAACAGGGGAGACTCTGGAAACACCATATATTTT
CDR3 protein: CASSPNRGDSGNTIYF

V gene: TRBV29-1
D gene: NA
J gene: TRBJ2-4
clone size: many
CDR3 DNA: TGCAGCGTTGTAGGTGGCGACAAAAACATTCAGTACTTC
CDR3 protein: CSVVGGDKNIQYF

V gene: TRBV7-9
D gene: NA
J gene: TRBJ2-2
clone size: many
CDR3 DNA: TGTGCCAGCAGTCTGGCGGGGACCGGGGAGCTGTTTTTT
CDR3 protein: CASSLAGTGELFF

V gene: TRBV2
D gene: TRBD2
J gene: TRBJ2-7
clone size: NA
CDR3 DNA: TGTGCCAGCAGTGAAGCGGCTAGCGGGCTCTACGAGCAGTACTTC
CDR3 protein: CASSEAASGLYEQYF

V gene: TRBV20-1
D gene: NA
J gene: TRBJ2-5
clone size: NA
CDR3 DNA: TGCAGTGCCCCGGTAGGGTCCGAGACCCAGTACTTC
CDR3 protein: CSAPVGSETQYF

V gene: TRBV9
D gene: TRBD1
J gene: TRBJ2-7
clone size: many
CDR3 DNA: TGTGCCAGCAGCGTAGGGACAGGGGGTCCCTACGAGCAGTACTTC
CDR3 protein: CASSVGTGGPYEQYF

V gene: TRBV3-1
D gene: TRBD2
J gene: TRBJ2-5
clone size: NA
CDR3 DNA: TGTGCCAGCAGCCAAGCCTTGTCTAGCGGGAGGTTAGAGACCCAGTACTTC
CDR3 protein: CASSQALSSGRLETQYF

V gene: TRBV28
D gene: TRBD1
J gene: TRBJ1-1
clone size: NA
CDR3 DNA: TGTGCCAGCAGTGAACAGGGGAAAATACCTGAAGCTTTCTTT
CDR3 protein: CASSEQGKIPEAFF

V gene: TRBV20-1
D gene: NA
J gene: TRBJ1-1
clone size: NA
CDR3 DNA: TGCAGTGCTAGCCCAGGGGTTAGGAACACTGAAGCTTTCTTT
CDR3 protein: CSASPGVRNTEAFF

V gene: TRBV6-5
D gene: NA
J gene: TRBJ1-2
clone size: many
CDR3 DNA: TGTGCCAGCAGTTACCGCACAGCAGGAATCACTAACTATGGCTACACCTTC
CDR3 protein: CASSYRTAGITNYGYTF

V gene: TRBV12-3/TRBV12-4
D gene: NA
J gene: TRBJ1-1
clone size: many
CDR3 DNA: TGTGCCAGCAGGGAGGGACATGAGGGGAGTGGCACTGAAGCTTTCTTT
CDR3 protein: CASREGHEGSGTEAFF

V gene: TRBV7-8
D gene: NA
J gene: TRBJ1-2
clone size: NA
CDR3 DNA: TGTGCCAGCAGCTTAGCGAGAGAGACCTTCTATGGCTACACCTTC
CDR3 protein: CASSLARETFYGYTF

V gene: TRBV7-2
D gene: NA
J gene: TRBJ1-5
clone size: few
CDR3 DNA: TGTGCCAGCAGCTTAGGACAGCTTAGCAATCAGCCCCAGCATTTT
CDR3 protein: CASSLGQLSNQPQHF

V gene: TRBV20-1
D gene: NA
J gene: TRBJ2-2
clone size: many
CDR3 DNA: TGCAGTGCTAGGGCGTCTAGCTACACCGGGGAGCTGTTTTTT
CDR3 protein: CSARASSYTGELFF

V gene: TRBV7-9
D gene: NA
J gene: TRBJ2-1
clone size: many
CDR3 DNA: TGTGCCAGCAGCTTAGGAGTAACGGTTCTTGAGCAGTTCTTC
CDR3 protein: CASSLGVTVLEQFF

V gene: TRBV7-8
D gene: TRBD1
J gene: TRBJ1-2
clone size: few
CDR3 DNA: TGTGCCAGCAGCCCATCGGGACAGGGGCACTATGACTACACCTTC
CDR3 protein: CASSPSGQGHYDYTF

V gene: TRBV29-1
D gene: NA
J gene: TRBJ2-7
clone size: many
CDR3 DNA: TGCAGCGTTGCGTCCGGGGGAACCTACGAGCAGTACTTC
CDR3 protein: CSVASGGTYEQYF

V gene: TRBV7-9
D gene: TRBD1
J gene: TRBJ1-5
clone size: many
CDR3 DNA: TGTGCCAGCAGCACAGGGACAGTGGGGCATCAGCCCCAGCATTTT
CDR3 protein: CASSTGTVGHQPQHF